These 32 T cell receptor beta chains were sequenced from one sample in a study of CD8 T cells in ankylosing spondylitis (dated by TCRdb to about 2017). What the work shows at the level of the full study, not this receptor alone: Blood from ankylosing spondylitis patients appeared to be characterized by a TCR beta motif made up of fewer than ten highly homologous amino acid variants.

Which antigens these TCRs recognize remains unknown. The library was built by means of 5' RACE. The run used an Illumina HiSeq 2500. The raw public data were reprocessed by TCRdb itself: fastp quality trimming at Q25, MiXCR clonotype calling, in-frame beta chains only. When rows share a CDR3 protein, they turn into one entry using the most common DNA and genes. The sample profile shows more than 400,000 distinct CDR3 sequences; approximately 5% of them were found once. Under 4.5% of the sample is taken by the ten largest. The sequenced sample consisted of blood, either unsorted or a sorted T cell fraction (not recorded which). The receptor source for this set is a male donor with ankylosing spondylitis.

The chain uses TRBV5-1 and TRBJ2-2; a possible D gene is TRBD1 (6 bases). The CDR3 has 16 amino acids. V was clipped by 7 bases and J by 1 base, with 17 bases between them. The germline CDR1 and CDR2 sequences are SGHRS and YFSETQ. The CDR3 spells CASALQGFGNTGELFF. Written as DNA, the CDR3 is TGCGCCAGCGCCCTCCAGGGGTTTGGGAACACCGGGGAGCTGTTTTTT.

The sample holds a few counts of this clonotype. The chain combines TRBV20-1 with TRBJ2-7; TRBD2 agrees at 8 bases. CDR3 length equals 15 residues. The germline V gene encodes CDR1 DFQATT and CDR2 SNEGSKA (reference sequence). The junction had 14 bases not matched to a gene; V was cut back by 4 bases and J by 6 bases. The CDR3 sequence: CSATYPGLGGGEQYF. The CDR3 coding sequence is TGCAGTGCTACTTACCCGGGACTAGGAGGAGGCGAGCAGTACTTC.

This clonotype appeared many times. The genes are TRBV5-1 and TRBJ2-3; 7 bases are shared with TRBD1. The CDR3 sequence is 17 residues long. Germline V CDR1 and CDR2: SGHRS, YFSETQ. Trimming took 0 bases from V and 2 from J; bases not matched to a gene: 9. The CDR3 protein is CASSLAPGGDPTDTQYF. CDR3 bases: TGCGCCAGCAGCTTGGCCCCAGGGGGTGACCCCACAGATACGCAGTATTTT.

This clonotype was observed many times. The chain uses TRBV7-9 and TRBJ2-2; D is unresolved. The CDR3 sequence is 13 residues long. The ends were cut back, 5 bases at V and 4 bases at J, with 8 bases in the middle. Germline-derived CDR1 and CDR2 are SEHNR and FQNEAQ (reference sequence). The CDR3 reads CASSGDGTGELFF. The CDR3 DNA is TGTGCCAGCAGCGGAGACGGCACCGGGGAGCTGTTTTTT. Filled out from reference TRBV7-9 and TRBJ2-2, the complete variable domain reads DTGVSQNPRHKITKRGQNVTFRCDPISEHNRLYWYRQTLGQGPEFLTYFQNEAQLEKSRLLSDRFSAERPKGSFSTLEIQRTEQGDSAMYLCASSGDGTGELFFGEGSRLTVL.

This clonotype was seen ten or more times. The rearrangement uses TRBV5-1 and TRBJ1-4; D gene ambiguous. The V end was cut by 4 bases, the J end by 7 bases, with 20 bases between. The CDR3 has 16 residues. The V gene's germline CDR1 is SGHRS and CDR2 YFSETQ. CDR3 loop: CASSPEGPSRGEKLFF. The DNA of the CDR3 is TGCGCCAGCAGCCCGGAAGGGCCCTCACGCGGTGAAAAACTGTTTTTT.

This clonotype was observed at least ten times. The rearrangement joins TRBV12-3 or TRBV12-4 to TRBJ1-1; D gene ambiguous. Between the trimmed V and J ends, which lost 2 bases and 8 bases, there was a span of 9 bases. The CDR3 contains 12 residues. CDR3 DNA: TGTGCCAGCAGTTTACCAGGTGGGGAAGCTTTCTTT. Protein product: CASSLPGGEAFF.

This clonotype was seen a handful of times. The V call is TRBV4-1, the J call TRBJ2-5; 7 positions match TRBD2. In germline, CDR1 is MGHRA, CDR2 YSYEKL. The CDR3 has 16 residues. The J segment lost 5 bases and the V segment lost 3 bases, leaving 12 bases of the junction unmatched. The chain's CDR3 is CASSQSPRRGWETQYF. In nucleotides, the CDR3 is TGCGCCAGCAGCCAGAGCCCACGGCGGGGGTGGGAGACCCAGTACTTC.

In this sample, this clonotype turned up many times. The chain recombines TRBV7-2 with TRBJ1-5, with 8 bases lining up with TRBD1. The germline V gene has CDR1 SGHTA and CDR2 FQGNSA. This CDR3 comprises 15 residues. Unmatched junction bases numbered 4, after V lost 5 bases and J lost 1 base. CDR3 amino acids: CASSIRTGSNQPQHF. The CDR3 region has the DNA TGTGCCAGCAGCATTAGGACAGGGAGCAATCAGCCCCAGCATTTT.

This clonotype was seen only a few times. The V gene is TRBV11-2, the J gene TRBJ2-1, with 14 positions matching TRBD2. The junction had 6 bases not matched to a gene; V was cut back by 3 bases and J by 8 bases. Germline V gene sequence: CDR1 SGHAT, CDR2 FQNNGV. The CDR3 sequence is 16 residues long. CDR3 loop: CASSFPGTSGSYEQFF. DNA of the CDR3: TGTGCCAGCAGCTTCCCCGGGACTAGCGGGAGCTATGAGCAGTTCTTC.

CDR3 bases: TGTGCCAGCAGCTTACTAGCGGGAGGGCACAAAAACATTCAGTACTTC. Its protein product is CASSLLAGGHKNIQYF. The chain employs TRBV7-9 and TRBJ2-4, with 12 bases that match TRBD2. Germline values: CDR1 SEHNR, CDR2 FQNEAQ (reference sequence). The V and J ends lost 2 bases and 3 bases, in that order; junction bases with no gene match: 2. The CDR3 spans 16 residues.

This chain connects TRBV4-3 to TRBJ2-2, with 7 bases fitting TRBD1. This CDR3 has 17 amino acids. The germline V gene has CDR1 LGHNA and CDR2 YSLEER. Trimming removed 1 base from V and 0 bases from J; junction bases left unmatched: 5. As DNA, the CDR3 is TGCGCCAGCAGCCAAGGCCACGGGACAGCGAACACCGGGGAGCTGTTTTTT. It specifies CASSQGHGTANTGELFF.

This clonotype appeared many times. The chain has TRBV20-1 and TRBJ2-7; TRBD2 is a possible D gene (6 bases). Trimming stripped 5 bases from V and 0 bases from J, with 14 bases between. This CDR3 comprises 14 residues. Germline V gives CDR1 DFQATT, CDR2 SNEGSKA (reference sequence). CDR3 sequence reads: CSALSGFSSYEQYF. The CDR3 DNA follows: TGCAGTGCTTTGAGCGGGTTTTCCTCCTACGAGCAGTACTTC.

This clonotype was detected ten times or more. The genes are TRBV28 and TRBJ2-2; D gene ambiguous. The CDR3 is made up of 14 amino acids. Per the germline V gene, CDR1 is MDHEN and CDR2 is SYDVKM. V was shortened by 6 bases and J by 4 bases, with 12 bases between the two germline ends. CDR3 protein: CASSLLRVTGELFF. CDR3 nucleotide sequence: TGTGCCAGCAGCCTCCTACGGGTCACCGGGGAGCTGTTTTTT.

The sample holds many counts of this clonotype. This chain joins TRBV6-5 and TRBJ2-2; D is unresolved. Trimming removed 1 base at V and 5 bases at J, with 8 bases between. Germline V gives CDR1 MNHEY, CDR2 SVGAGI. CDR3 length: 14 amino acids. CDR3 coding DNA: TGTGCCAGCAGTTACTTATGGGGTACCGGGGAGCTGTTTTTT. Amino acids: CASSYLWGTGELFF.

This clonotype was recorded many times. The CDR3: CASSQQENYGYTF. The CDR3 region has the DNA TGTGCCAGCAGCCAACAGGAGAACTATGGCTACACCTTC. This sequence joins TRBV6-2 or TRBV6-3 and TRBJ1-2, with D possibly being TRBD1 (5 bases). The CDR3 has 13 amino acids. Germline loops: CDR1 MNHEY, CDR2 SVGEGT. V lost 6 bases and J 2 bases, leaving 10 bases between the germline ends.

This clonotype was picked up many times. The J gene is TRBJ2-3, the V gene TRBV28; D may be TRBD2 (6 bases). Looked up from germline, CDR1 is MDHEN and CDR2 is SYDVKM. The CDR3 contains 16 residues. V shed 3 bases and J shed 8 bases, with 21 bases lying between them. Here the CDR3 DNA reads TGTGCCAGCAGTTTGTTTAGGCAAACCCTCGGGGGTACGCAGTATTTT. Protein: CASSLFRQTLGGTQYF.

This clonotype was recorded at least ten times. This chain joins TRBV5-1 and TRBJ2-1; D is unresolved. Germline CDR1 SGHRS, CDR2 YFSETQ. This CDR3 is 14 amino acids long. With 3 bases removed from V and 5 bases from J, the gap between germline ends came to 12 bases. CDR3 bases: TGCGCCAGCAGCTCCCACGGCCAACACAATGAGCAGTTCTTC. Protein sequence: CASSSHGQHNEQFF.

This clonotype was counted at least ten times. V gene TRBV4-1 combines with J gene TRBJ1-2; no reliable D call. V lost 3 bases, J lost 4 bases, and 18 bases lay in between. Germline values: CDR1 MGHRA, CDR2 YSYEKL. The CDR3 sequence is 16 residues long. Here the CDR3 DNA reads TGCGCCAGCAGCCACCCTTGGGCAGGTCAGGCCTATGGCTACACCTTC. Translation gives CASSHPWAGQAYGYTF.

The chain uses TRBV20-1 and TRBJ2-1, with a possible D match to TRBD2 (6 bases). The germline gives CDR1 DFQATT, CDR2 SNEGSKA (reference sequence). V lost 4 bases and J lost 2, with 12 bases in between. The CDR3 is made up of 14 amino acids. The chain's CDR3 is CSANEGGPYNEQFF. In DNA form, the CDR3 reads TGCAGTGCTAACGAGGGAGGTCCCTACAATGAGCAGTTCTTC.

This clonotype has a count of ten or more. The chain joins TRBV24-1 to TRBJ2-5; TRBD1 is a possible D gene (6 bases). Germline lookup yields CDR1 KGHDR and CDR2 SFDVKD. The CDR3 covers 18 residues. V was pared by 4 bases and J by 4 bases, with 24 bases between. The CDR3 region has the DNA TGTGCCACCAGTGACTACGGACCCACGACAGGTCTCCGAGAGACCCAGTACTTC. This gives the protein CATSDYGPTTGLRETQYF.

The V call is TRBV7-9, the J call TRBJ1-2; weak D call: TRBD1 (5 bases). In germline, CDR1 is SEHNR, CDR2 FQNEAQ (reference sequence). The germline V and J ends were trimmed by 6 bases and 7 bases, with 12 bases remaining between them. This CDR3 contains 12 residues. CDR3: CASSLNQGGYTF. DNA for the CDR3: TGTGCCAGCAGTCTTAACCAGGGTGGCTACACCTTC.

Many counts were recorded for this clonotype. In DNA form, the CDR3 reads TGCAGTGCTAGGGTACCGAGCGGCCTCGCTAGAAGTAATGAGCAGTTCTTC. Translation gives CSARVPSGLARSNEQFF. The rearrangement joins TRBV20-1 to TRBJ2-1; perhaps TRBD2 as D (5 bases). Germline V gene sequence: CDR1 DFQATT, CDR2 SNEGSKA (reference sequence). This CDR3 is 17 amino acids long. Trimming stripped 3 bases from V and 7 bases from J, with 25 bases between.

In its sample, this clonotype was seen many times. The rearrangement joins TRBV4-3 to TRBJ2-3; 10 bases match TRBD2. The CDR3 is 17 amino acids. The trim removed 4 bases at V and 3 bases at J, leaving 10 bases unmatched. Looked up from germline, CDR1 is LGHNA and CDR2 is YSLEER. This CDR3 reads CASSPFASGSPTDTQYF. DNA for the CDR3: TGCGCCAGCAGCCCATTCGCTAGCGGGAGTCCGACAGATACGCAGTATTTT.

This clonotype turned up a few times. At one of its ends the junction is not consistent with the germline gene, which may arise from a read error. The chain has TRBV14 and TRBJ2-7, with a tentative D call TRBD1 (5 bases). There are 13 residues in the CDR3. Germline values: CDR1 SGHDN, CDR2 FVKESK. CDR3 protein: CASRQDSSYEQYF. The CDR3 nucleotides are TGTGCCAGCAGACAAGACAGTTCCTACGAGCAGTACTTC.

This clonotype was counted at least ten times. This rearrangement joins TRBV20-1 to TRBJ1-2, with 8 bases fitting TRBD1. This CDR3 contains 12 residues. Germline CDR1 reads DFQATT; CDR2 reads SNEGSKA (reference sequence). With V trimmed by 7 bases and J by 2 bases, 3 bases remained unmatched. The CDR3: CSGYRGNYGYTF. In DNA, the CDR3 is TGCAGTGGATACAGGGGGAACTATGGCTACACCTTC.

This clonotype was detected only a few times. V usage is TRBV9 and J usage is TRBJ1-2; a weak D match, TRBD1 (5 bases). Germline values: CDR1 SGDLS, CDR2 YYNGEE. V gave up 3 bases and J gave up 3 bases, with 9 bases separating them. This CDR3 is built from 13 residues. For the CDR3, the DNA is TGTGCCAGCAGCGGAGGGGAGTACTATGGCTACACCTTC. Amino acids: CASSGGEYYGYTF.

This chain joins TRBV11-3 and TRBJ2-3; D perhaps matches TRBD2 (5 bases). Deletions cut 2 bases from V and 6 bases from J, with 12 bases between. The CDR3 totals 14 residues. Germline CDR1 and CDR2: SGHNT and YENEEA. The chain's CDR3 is CASSLPGKVDTQYF. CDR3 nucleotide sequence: TGTGCCAGCAGCTTACCGGGAAAAGTGGATACGCAGTATTTT.

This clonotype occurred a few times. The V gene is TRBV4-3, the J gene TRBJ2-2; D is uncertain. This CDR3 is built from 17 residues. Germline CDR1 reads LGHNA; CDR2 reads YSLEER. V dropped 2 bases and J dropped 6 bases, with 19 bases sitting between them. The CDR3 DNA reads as TGCGCCAGCAGCCAACGGACCGGGTTCGATCGCGCCGGGGAGCTGTTTTTT. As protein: CASSQRTGFDRAGELFF.

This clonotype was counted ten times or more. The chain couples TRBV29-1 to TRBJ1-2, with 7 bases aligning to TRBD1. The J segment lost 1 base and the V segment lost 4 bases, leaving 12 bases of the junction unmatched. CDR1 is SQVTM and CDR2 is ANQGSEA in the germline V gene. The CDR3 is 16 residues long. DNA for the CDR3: TGCAGCGTTGTACCTATACAGGGGTATAGTAACTATGGCTACACCTTC. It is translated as CSVVPIQGYSNYGYTF.

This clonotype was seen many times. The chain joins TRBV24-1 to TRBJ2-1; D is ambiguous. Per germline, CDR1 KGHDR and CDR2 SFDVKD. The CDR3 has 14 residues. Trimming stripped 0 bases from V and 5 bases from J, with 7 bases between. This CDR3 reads CATSDLDTHNEQFF. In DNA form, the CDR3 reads TGTGCCACCAGTGATTTGGACACTCACAATGAGCAGTTCTTC.

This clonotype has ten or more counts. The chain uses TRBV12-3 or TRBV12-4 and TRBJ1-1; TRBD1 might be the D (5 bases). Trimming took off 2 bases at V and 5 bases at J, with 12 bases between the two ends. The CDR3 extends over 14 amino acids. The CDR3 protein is CASSLRGGRTEAFF. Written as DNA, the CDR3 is TGTGCCAGCAGTTTACGTGGGGGTCGGACTGAAGCTTTCTTT.

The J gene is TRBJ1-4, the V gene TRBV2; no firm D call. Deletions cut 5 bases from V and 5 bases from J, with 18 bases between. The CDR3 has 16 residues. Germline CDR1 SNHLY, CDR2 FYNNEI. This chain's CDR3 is CASSSAGGRANEKLFF. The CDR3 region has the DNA TGTGCCAGCAGTTCGGCCGGAGGGAGGGCCAATGAAAAACTGTTTTTT.